This T cell receptor (beta chain) was profiled in a study of shared clonotypes between healthy human individuals. Comments on this clone: The antigen remains undetermined.

Naive-designated CD8 cells lacked CD45RO, were positively enriched for CCR7, and omitted terminally differentiated effector memory CD45RA+ cells. Broader study findings: Clonotype sharing across a few donors was observed for around 5% of naive CD4 clonotypes.

Running of the assay took place at deep level. Sorted-subset replicate PCR reactions contained 150 to 200 ng DNA, corresponding to some 30,000 T cell genomes. The protocol was immunoSEQ multiplex PCR, while the TCRdb copy is restricted to in-frame clones and leaves out a portion. This sample yields about 1,800,000 clones, of which roughly 95% are seen a single time; 1.2% belongs to the top ten. Trimming pared 0 bases from V and 6 bases from J, leaving 11 bases between. This CDR3 has 15 amino acids. Germline V gene data show CDR1 as LNHNV and CDR2 as YYDKDF (reference sequence). The chain is built from TRBV15 and TRBJ2-2; TRBD2 is a possible D gene (6 bases). Sequencing was done on a sample of naive CD8+ T cells sorted from blood. The TCR sequence derives from a man aged 18 to 30 in good health. CDR3 sequence reads: CATSRDHGGSGELFF. In DNA form, the CDR3 reads TGTGCCACCAGCAGAGACCATGGGGGGTCCGGGGAGCTGTTTTTT.